The 23 T cell receptor beta chains reported below all come from one sample, sequenced in a study of tumor-infiltrating lymphocytes in localized non-small cell lung cancer. The method was immunoSEQ multiplex PCR; TCRdb's version includes in-frame clones alone and lacks a portion of them. Among more than 2,000 clones listed, about 51% were seen once. Source material: uninvolved lung tissue not adjacent to the tumor. The source of these receptors is a human donor with non-small cell lung cancer. Some clones in this sample may be carry-over from other donors' samples.

This clone was observed a handful of times. The chain is built from TRBV7-2 and TRBJ1-3; D is perhaps TRBD1 (5 bases). CDR3 size: 16 residues. V shed 0 bases and J shed 0 bases, with 9 bases lying between them. Germline lookup yields CDR1 SGHTA and CDR2 FQGNSA. The CDR3 nucleotides read TGTGCCAGCAGCTTAGCCGGGGGGGGCTCTGGAAACACCATATATTTT. Its protein is CASSLAGGGSGNTIYF.

This clone was observed a handful of times. This chain connects TRBV28 to TRBJ1-1; the D gene is possibly TRBD1 (5 bases). The germline V gene encodes CDR1 MDHEN and CDR2 SYDVKM. V lost 10 bases to trimming and J lost 4 bases, with 13 bases between them. The CDR3 is 12 residues long. CDR3 bases: TGTGCCATCCATGACCAGGGCACTGAAGCTTTCTTT. Translated, it gives CAIHDQGTEAFF.

CDR3 coding DNA: TGTGCCAGCAGTTATTTCGTTGGATCCACCTACGAGCAGTACTTC. Amino acid sequence: CASSYFVGSTYEQYF. This sequence joins TRBV6-6 and TRBJ2-7; D is undetermined. Between the trimmed V and J ends, which lost 3 bases and 2 bases, there was a span of 14 bases. Germline assignment: CDR1 MNHNY and CDR2 SVGAGI (reference sequence). CDR3 length: 15 amino acids.

V and J are TRBV5-1 and TRBJ1-4; D is unresolved. The germline CDR1 and CDR2 sequences are SGHRS and YFSETQ. There are 13 residues in the CDR3. Trimming stripped 1 base from V and 8 bases from J, with 9 bases between. CDR3 sequence (DNA): TGCGCCAGCAGCTTGATAACAGCCGAAAAACTGTTTTTT. This codes for CASSLITAEKLFF. Drawing the rest from reference TRBV5-1 and TRBJ1-4, the complete variable domain is KAGVTQTPRYLIKTRGQQVTLSCSPISGHRSVSWYQQTPGQGLQFLFEYFSETQRNKGNFPGRFSGRQFSNSRSEMNVSTLELGDSALYLCASSLITAEKLFFGSGTQLSVL.

This clone was recorded only once. The CDR3 sequence is CASSWGGAGGGNTIYF. CDR3 bases: TGTGCCAGCAGTTGGGGAGGGGCAGGGGGAGGAAACACCATATATTTT. V and J are TRBV6-6 and TRBJ1-3; TRBD1 aligns across 7 bases. The CDR3 consists of 16 residues. Germline V gene data show CDR1 as MNHNY and CDR2 as SVGAGI (reference sequence). V shed 4 bases, J shed 4 bases, and the junction held 10 bases outside the gene matches.

Within the sample, this clone is large (0.1 to 1%). The CDR3 nucleotides read TGTGCCAGCAGTTTATCGCCAGGCGGTGCCTACGAGCAGTACTTC. Translation: CASSLSPGGAYEQYF. The chain combines TRBV27 with TRBJ2-7; D is unresolved. The CDR3 has 15 amino acids. V gave up 0 bases and J gave up 2 bases, with 11 bases separating them. Germline V gene lookup returns CDR1 MNHEY and CDR2 SMNVEV (reference sequence).

This clone appeared a few times. The chain couples TRBV5-6 to TRBJ2-7, with no clear D. Germline V gene lookup returns CDR1 SGHDT and CDR2 YYEEEE. V lost 0 bases, J lost 1 base, and 8 bases lay in between. The CDR3 spans 14 residues. CDR3 DNA sequence: TGTGCCAGCAGCTTGGCTGCCGGATCCTACGAGCAGTACTTC. It is translated as CASSLAAGSYEQYF.

The J gene is TRBJ2-7, the V gene TRBV15; 7 bases line up with TRBD2. From germline, CDR1 is LNHNV and CDR2 YYDKDF (reference sequence). CDR3 length: 15 amino acids. V was pared by 3 bases and J by 1 base, with 6 bases of the junction left unmatched. This CDR3 reads CATSSGGGVSYEQYF. In DNA, the CDR3 is TGTGCCACCAGCAGCGGTGGGGGGGTATCCTACGAGCAGTACTTC. Filled out from reference TRBV15 and TRBJ2-7, the complete variable domain reads DAMVIQNPRYQVTQFGKPVTLSCSQTLNHNVMYWYQQKSSQAPKLLFHYYDKDFNNEADTPDNFQSRRPNTSFCFLDIRSPGLGDTAMYLCATSSGGGVSYEQYFGPGTRLTVT.

The rearrangement joins TRBV5-6 to TRBJ2-7; a possible D gene is TRBD1 (5 bases). Trimming removed 6 bases from V and 3 bases from J, with 16 bases in between. The CDR3 has 14 amino acids. Germline CDR1 SGHDT, CDR2 YYEEEE. Here the CDR3 reads CASTSETAFYEQYF. CDR3 in DNA: TGTGCCAGCACCTCTGAGACAGCTTTCTACGAGCAGTACTTC.

This clone was observed a handful of times. The sample carries other DNA sequences with the same CDR3. The CDR3: CASSPEGQGRETQYF. DNA of the CDR3: TGCGCCAGCAGCCCAGAGGGACAGGGGCGAGAGACCCAGTACTTC. The chain is built from TRBV4-1 and TRBJ2-5, with 10 bases fitting TRBD1. This CDR3 is built from 15 residues. Trimming removed 4 bases from V and 4 bases from J; junction bases left unmatched: 6. Germline CDR1 reads MGHRA; CDR2 reads YSYEKL.

The chain carries TRBV2 and TRBJ2-7, with a possible D match to TRBD1 (5 bases). V was pared by 6 bases and J by 7 bases, with 13 bases between. The germline V gene encodes CDR1 SNHLY and CDR2 FYNNEI. This CDR3 region has 12 residues. The CDR3 DNA follows: TGTGCCAGCAGCCTAGACAGTGGGGAGCAGTACTTC. Its translation is CASSLDSGEQYF.

This clone was detected only a few times. The chain joins TRBV9 to TRBJ2-1; D gene uncertain. V was trimmed by 0 bases and J by 0 bases, leaving 7 bases between them. Germline CDR1 and CDR2: SGDLS and YYNGEE. The CDR3 totals 15 residues. CDR3 coding DNA: TGTGCCAGCAGCGTAGTTGGCGCCTCCTACAATGAGCAGTTCTTC. It specifies CASSVVGASYNEQFF.

This clone has just one count. V is TRBV7-2 and J is TRBJ2-5, with 7 positions matching TRBD2. The CDR3 loop spans 15 amino acids. Per the germline V gene, CDR1 is SGHTA and CDR2 is FQGNSA. J gave up 4 bases and V 7 bases, and 12 bases lay outside the gene matches. For the CDR3, the DNA is TGTGCCAGCACCCCCGGGACCTGGGAGGGAGAGACCCAGTACTTC. Protein product: CASTPGTWEGETQYF.

The chain combines TRBV7-2 with TRBJ2-3, with D uncertain. Germline CDR1 and CDR2: SGHTA and FQGNSA. This CDR3 spans 14 amino acids. Trimming took 1 base from V and 5 from J, leaving 10 bases between them. CDR3 protein: CASSLDGPLDTQYF. In DNA form, the CDR3 reads TGTGCCAGCAGCTTAGACGGCCCGCTAGATACGCAGTATTTT.

This chain joins TRBV29-1 and TRBJ1-1; no clear D. This CDR3 comprises 11 residues. Germline assignment: CDR1 SQVTM and CDR2 ANQGSEA. Trimming took 5 bases from V and 0 from J, leaving 4 bases between them. The CDR3 DNA reads as TGCAGCGTTCGACTGAACACTGAAGCTTTCTTT. It yields the protein CSVRLNTEAFF.

The chain has TRBV7-2 and TRBJ1-1, with D uncertain. The CDR3 loop spans 14 amino acids. The V gene's germline CDR1 is SGHTA and CDR2 FQGNSA. V lost 5 bases to trimming and J lost 12 bases, with 22 bases between them. CDR3 coding DNA: TGTGCCAGCAGCCTTAGGGTTGGGGAAGTCAGGTCTTTCTTT. This codes for CASSLRVGEVRSFF.

The V and J genes are TRBV11-2 and TRBJ2-3, with TRBD2 identical over 7 bases. The CDR3 covers 14 residues. Unmatched junction bases numbered 5, after V lost 3 bases and J lost 5 bases. The germline CDR1 and CDR2 sequences are SGHAT and FQNNGV. The CDR3: CASSLGGAQDTQYF. CDR3 in DNA: TGTGCCAGCAGCTTGGGAGGGGCCCAAGATACGCAGTATTTT.

The chain couples TRBV5-1 to TRBJ2-7; 9 nucleotides align to TRBD2. In germline, CDR1 is SGHRS, CDR2 YFSETQ. The CDR3 consists of 15 residues. As DNA, the CDR3 is TGCGCGAGCGCCCTACCCGGGACTAGCATGTGGGAGCAGTACTTC. This codes for CASALPGTSMWEQYF.

A few counts support this clone. The chain links TRBV19 to TRBJ1-2; D possibly corresponds to TRBD1 (5 bases). This CDR3 is built from 13 residues. V was shortened by 3 bases and J by 6 bases, with 11 bases between the two germline ends. The germline CDR1 and CDR2 sequences are LNHDA and SQIVND (reference sequence). The CDR3 here is CASSIARVDGYTF. CDR3 sequence (DNA): TGTGCCAGTAGTATTGCCAGGGTCGATGGCTACACCTTC.

A few counts support this clone. The chain is built from TRBV7-6 and TRBJ2-5; 10 bases are a match to TRBD2. The V and J ends lost 4 bases and 3 bases, in that order; junction bases with no gene match: 8. Per the germline V gene, CDR1 is SGHVS and CDR2 is FNYEAQ. The CDR3 length is 16 residues. The CDR3: CASSSGELAGEETQYF. In DNA form, the CDR3 reads TGTGCCAGCAGCTCGGGGGAGCTAGCGGGAGAAGAGACCCAGTACTTC.

In its sample, this clone is hyperexpanded. The chain uses TRBV6-1 and TRBJ2-7, with TRBD1 matching 7 bases. This CDR3 contains 14 residues. The germline V gene encodes CDR1 MNHNS and CDR2 SASEGT. The V gene end was trimmed by 9 bases and the J gene end by 4 bases; junction bases not matched to a gene: 12. In DNA, the CDR3 is TGTGCCAGAAAAGCTACAGGGGCACCTTACGAGCAGTACGTC. Its translation is CARKATGAPYEQYV.

The chain couples TRBV2 to TRBJ2-3, with TRBD2 matching 12 bases. CDR3 size: 15 residues. With V trimmed by 6 bases and J by 7 bases, 8 bases remained unmatched. The V gene's germline CDR1 is SNHLY and CDR2 FYNNEI. CDR3 residues: CASSELAGGSHTQYF. CDR3 nucleotides: TGTGCCAGCAGCGAACTAGCGGGGGGTTCGCATACGCAGTATTTT.

This sequence joins TRBV28 and TRBJ1-2, with a possible D match to TRBD1 (6 bases). V lost 4 bases and J 1 base, leaving 13 bases between the germline ends. Germline V gives CDR1 MDHEN, CDR2 SYDVKM. The CDR3 sequence is 15 residues long. CDR3 in amino acids: CASSSLPGVNYGYTF. DNA for the CDR3: TGTGCCAGCAGTTCGCTACCAGGGGTTAACTATGGCTACACCTTC.